Sequencing of this TCR beta chain was carried out in a study of blood T cell repertoires in COVID-19. Study context: Acute and convalescent COVID-19 samples came from the United States, Italy and Spain. T cells, B-cell-depleted T cells, or PBMCs provided the cDNA or gDNA that served as material.

This clone was counted between two and nine times. The table came from immunoSEQ multiplex PCR; TCRdb's copy has only in-frame clones and leaves some out. The sample carries under 200,000 clones, roughly 90% recorded once. Participants, roughly 18 to 100 years old, spanned some 23 US areas. Participants' reported clinical history set cohort assignment. This TCR was sampled from a woman aged 18-29 years who had recovered from COVID-19. The sequenced sample consisted of PBMCs or T cells enriched from blood (not recorded which).

CDR3 loop: CASSVELQPGQGNEQFF. The CDR3 DNA reads as TGTGCCAGCAGCGTAGAACTCCAGCCGGGACAGGGAAATGAGCAGTTCTTC. V gene TRBV9 combines with J gene TRBJ2-1, with 9 bases identical to TRBD1. The CDR3 extends over 17 amino acids. CDR1 and CDR2 (germline): SGDLS, YYNGEE. V lost 0 bases and J lost 7; bases outside the gene matches: 11.